This record covers a single T cell receptor beta chain. Its antigen remains unidentified. One end of the junction varies from germline; a read error may be responsible. TCRdb recomputed calls from the 5' RACE reads with MiXCR, one row per CDR3 protein. This sample carries almost 250,000 distinct CDR3 sequences, roughly 32% of them seen once, and the ten largest clones take roughly 4.2%. Per the germline V gene, CDR1 is LGHDT and CDR2 is YNNKEL (reference sequence). CDR3 length: 12 amino acids. This entry comes from a study of CD8 T cells in ankylosing spondylitis. Regarding the study as a whole: Certain motif variants had earlier appeared in reactive arthritis synovial fluid and blood. As for the disease-linked clones, they showed a CD8+ phenotype and occurred at relatively low frequencies in peripheral blood. Matched synovial fluid from ankylosing spondylitis patients was reported to be enriched for disease-linked clones. For ankylosing spondylitis blood, a TCR beta motif of under ten highly homologous variants appeared characteristic.

What was sequenced was blood, either unsorted or a sorted T cell fraction (not recorded which). This rearrangement joins TRBV3-1 to TRBJ2-7, with D perhaps matching TRBD2 (5 bases). This clonotype originated in a male donor with ankylosing spondylitis or in good health (not recorded which). CDR3 sequence reads: CASSQGDNRRDF. The CDR3 region has the DNA TGTGCCAGCAGCCAAGGTGACAACCGGCGGGACTTC.